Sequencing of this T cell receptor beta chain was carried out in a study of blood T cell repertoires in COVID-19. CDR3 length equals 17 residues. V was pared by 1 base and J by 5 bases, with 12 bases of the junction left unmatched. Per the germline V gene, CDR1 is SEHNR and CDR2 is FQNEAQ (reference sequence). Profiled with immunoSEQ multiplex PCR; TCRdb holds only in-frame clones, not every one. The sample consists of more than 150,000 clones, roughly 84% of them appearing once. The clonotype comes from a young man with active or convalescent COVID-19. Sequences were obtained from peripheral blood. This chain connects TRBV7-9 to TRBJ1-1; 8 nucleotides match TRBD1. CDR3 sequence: CASSLGQSRQGTTEAFF. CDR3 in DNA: TGTGCCAGCAGCTTAGGTCAGTCGAGACAGGGGACAACTGAAGCTTTCTTT.